This is a list of T cell receptor beta chains from one sample in a study of OX40 agonist ivuxolimab in advanced cancers. Profiling relied on immunoSEQ multiplex PCR, and the TCRdb table lists in-frame clones only, not all of them. The profile shows about 82,000 clones, approximately 87% of them singletons. The material was CD4+ or CD8+ T cells sorted from blood, obtained in a trial of the OX40 agonist ivuxolimab. The receptors stem from an adult with an advanced solid tumor such as melanoma, head and neck, liver or kidney cancer. The CDR3 runs from the conserved cysteine through the conserved F or W. The D gene is left open where the match is weak.

v_gene	j_gene	d_gene	CDR3aa	CDR3nt
TRBV9	TRBJ2-2	.	CASSAQDLFTGELFF	TGTGCCAGCAGCGCGCAGGATTTGTTTACCGGGGAGCTGTTTTTT
TRBV5-8	TRBJ2-1	.	CASSKTRFDNEQFF	TGTGCCAGCAGCAAAACTAGATTCGACAATGAGCAGTTCTTC
TRBV6-5	TRBJ2-7	TRBD2	CASSHTGTSGDEQYF	TGTGCCAGCAGCCACACCGGGACTAGTGGGGACGAGCAGTACTTC
TRBV30	TRBJ1-6	.	CAWTHSGSSYNSPLHF	TGTGCCTGGACCCATTCGGGAAGCTCCTATAATTCACCCCTCCACTTT
TRBV6-1	TRBJ2-6	.	CASSEDRASGANVLTF	TGTGCCAGCAGTGAAGATAGGGCGTCTGGGGCCAACGTCCTGACTTTC
TRBV10-3	TRBJ2-3	.	CAISESSAGDTQYF	TGTGCCATCAGTGAGTCTTCGGCTGGGGATACGCAGTATTTT
TRBV5-4	TRBJ2-7	.	CASSPGVTADEQYF	TGTGCCAGCAGCCCCGGGGTAACTGCTGACGAGCAGTACTTC
TRBV7-2	TRBJ1-1	.	CASSLQMNTEAFF	TGTGCCAGCAGCTTACAGATGAACACTGAAGCTTTCTTT
TRBV2	TRBJ1-4	.	CASSEAGGRGLNEKLFF	TGTGCCAGCAGTGAAGCGGGGGGCCGAGGCCTAAATGAAAAACTGTTTTTT
TRBV9	TRBJ2-3	TRBD1	CASSVQGARTDTQYF	TGTGCCAGCAGCGTGCAGGGGGCGCGAACAGATACGCAGTATTTT
TRBV30	TRBJ2-7	.	CAWSLLIEQYF	TGTGCCTGGAGTCTCCTAATCGAGCAGTACTTC
TRBV5-4	TRBJ1-4	TRBD1	CASSLDRGREKLFF	TGTGCCAGCAGCCTGGACAGGGGGCGAGAAAAACTGTTTTTT
TRBV5-5	TRBJ1-2	.	CASSLRAQTDYGYTF	TGTGCCAGCAGCTTGAGGGCCCAGACGGACTATGGCTACACCTTC
TRBV19	TRBJ2-3	TRBD2	CASGISGGTDTQYF	TGTGCCAGTGGAATTAGCGGGGGCACAGATACGCAGTATTTT
TRBV4-3	TRBJ1-2	TRBD1	CASSPLPLDRVCYYGYTF	TGCGCCAGCAGCCCCCTCCCCCTGGACAGGGTCTGCTACTATGGCTACACCTTC